Following are 27 T cell receptor beta chains from one sample sequenced in a study of shared T cell receptors in the human thymus. TCRdb's copy holds only in-frame clones and misses some; the assay was immunoSEQ multiplex PCR. The table records about 660,000 clones, around nine tenths of them present only once. These data also featured in a second study, about human thymus T cells.

Sequencing used thymocytes. These receptors all come from a boy under two years old with a congenital heart defect.

This clone was recorded a few times. V gene TRBV29-1 combines with J gene TRBJ2-7, with TRBD1 identical over 10 bases. Germline V CDR1 and CDR2: SQVTM, ANQGSEA. V shed 2 bases and J 6 bases; nucleotides not matched to a gene: 10. The CDR3 is made up of 15 amino acids. CDR3 coding DNA: TGCAGCGTTGAATTTTTTGAGGGACAGGGGTTCGAGCAGTACTTC. Translated: CSVEFFEGQGFEQYF.

The V gene is TRBV19, the J gene TRBJ2-7, with TRBD2 identical over 9 bases. This CDR3 is 14 amino acids long. CDR1 and CDR2 (germline): LNHDA, SQIVND (reference sequence). Trimming removed 1 base from V and 2 bases from J; junction bases left unmatched: 0. CDR3 loop: CASSIGLAAYEQYF. The CDR3, as DNA: TGTGCCAGTAGTATAGGACTAGCGGCCTACGAGCAGTACTTC.

This clone was picked up one time. This rearrangement joins TRBV14 to TRBJ2-1; 9 bases are shared with TRBD2. V trimming: 1 base; J trimming: 3 bases; junction bases outside the gene matches: 7. Germline V CDR1 and CDR2: SGHDN, FVKESK. The CDR3 runs 17 residues. CDR3 nucleotides: TGTGCCAGCAGCCAAGTTAATAGCGGGAGCATCTACAATGAGCAGTTCTTC. This gives the protein CASSQVNSGSIYNEQFF.

The chain carries TRBV11-2 and TRBJ2-6; 9 bases agree with TRBD1. Germline CDR1 is SGHAT and CDR2 is FQNNGV. V shed 3 bases and J 8 bases; nucleotides not matched to a gene: 8. The CDR3 sequence is 16 residues long. The CDR3 spells CASSFGTGMGPNVLTF. The CDR3 DNA follows: TGTGCCAGCAGCTTCGGGACAGGGATGGGTCCCAACGTCCTGACTTTC.

The chain has TRBV14 and TRBJ2-7; 7 bases match TRBD2. The V gene end was trimmed by 0 bases and the J gene end by 11 bases; junction bases not matched to a gene: 7. The CDR3 is 13 amino acids. The V gene's germline CDR1 is SGHDN and CDR2 FVKESK. This chain's CDR3 is CASSQDAGVREYF. CDR3 nucleotides: TGTGCCAGCAGCCAAGACGCGGGAGTGAGAGAGTACTTC.

This clone was found once. The gene calls are TRBV7-2 and TRBJ2-7, with D possibly matching TRBD2 (6 bases). In germline, CDR1 is SGHTA, CDR2 FQGNSA. Trimming cost V 1 base and J 0 bases, with 16 bases left between them. The CDR3 contains 17 residues. CDR3 in amino acids: CASSLGGERRTSYEQYF. For the CDR3, the DNA is TGTGCCAGCAGCTTAGGGGGGGAGCGGCGTACCTCCTACGAGCAGTACTTC. The variable domain in full, completed from reference TRBV7-2 and TRBJ2-7, reads GAGVSQSPSNKVTEKGKDVELRCDPISGHTALYWYRQSLGQGLEFLIYFQGNSAPDKSGLPSDRFSAERTGGSVSTLTIQRTQQEDSAVYLCASSLGGERRTSYEQYFGPGTRLTVT.

With regard to this clone: Other DNA sequences in this specimen translate into the identical CDR3. The V call is TRBV28, the J call TRBJ1-5; D not certain. The CDR3 consists of 13 residues. Per germline, CDR1 MDHEN and CDR2 SYDVKM. V shed 3 bases and J shed 2 bases, with 5 bases lying between them. CDR3 coding DNA: TGTGCCAGCAGTTTTCCCGGCAATCAGCCCCAGCATTTT. Amino acids: CASSFPGNQPQHF.

This clone was seen once. The chain joins TRBV10-3 to TRBJ2-4; TRBD2 matches at 8 bases. The CDR3 is 15 residues long. With V trimmed by 6 bases and J by 4 bases, 8 bases remained unmatched. Germline V lookup: CDR1 ENHRY, CDR2 SYGVKD. The CDR3 here is CAISPEIAGKNIQYF. CDR3 DNA: TGTGCCATCAGCCCTGAAATAGCGGGGAAAAACATTCAGTACTTC.

This sequence joins TRBV7-2 and TRBJ2-7, with a weak D call TRBD2 (5 bases). Germline V gives CDR1 SGHTA, CDR2 FQGNSA. V lost 4 bases and J lost 1, with 14 bases in between. The CDR3 is made up of 15 amino acids. The CDR3, as DNA: TGTGCCAGCAGCTCCCAGAGCGGAACGTCCTACGAGCAGTACTTC. The encoded protein is CASSSQSGTSYEQYF.

This clone has just one count. The chain joins TRBV28 to TRBJ2-7, with 10 positions matching TRBD2. The CDR3 covers 18 residues. Losses at the gene ends were 4 bases for V and 3 bases for J; bases not matched to a gene: 15. CDR1 MDHEN and CDR2 SYDVKM come from the germline V gene. CDR3 amino acids: CASSSLTDSSGRVYEQYF. In DNA, the CDR3 is TGTGCCAGCAGTTCCCTAACGGACTCTAGCGGGAGAGTCTACGAGCAGTACTTC.

The rearrangement uses TRBV9 and TRBJ1-2; 7 bases fit TRBD1. This CDR3 is 15 amino acids long. V lost 4 bases and J lost 3; bases outside the gene matches: 9. The germline CDR1 and CDR2 sequences are SGDLS and YYNGEE. DNA of the CDR3: TGTGCCAGCAGCCCGCTAGGGGGCTCGGACTATGGCTACACCTTC. It encodes CASSPLGGSDYGYTF. The full variable domain, its missing parts supplied by reference TRBV9 and TRBJ1-2, is DSGVTQTPKHLITATGQRVTLRCSPRSGDLSVYWYQQSLDQGLQFLIQYYNGEERAKGNILERFSAQQFPDLHSELNLSSLELGDSALYFCASSPLGGSDYGYTFGSGTRLTVV.

This sequence joins TRBV9 and TRBJ2-2; D unresolved. CDR1 is SGDLS, CDR2 YYNGEE, per germline. The CDR3 totals 14 residues. V was cut by 0 bases and J by 5 bases, with 8 bases left in between. The CDR3 sequence: CASSVESETGELFF. CDR3 sequence (DNA): TGTGCCAGCAGCGTAGAGAGCGAGACCGGGGAGCTGTTTTTT. Supplemented by reference TRBV9 and TRBJ2-2, the full variable domain reads DSGVTQTPKHLITATGQRVTLRCSPRSGDLSVYWYQQSLDQGLQFLIQYYNGEERAKGNILERFSAQQFPDLHSELNLSSLELGDSALYFCASSVESETGELFFGEGSRLTVL.

The gene calls are TRBV6-4 and TRBJ1-1, with D perhaps matching TRBD1 (5 bases). CDR1 and CDR2 (germline): MRHNA, SNTAGT. Trimming cost V 4 bases and J 1 base, with 25 bases left between them. This CDR3 has 19 residues. In nucleotides, the CDR3 is TGTGCCAGCAGTGTCCCGCGGCGTGGGGACCCGGGGGAGAACACTGAAGCTTTCTTT. Its translation is CASSVPRRGDPGENTEAFF.

The chain employs TRBV27 and TRBJ2-7; 9 bases map to TRBD2. The CDR3 covers 14 residues. The V gene end was trimmed by 6 bases and the J gene end by 5 bases; junction bases not matched to a gene: 8. The germline CDR1 and CDR2 sequences are MNHEY and SMNVEV (reference sequence). The DNA of the CDR3 is TGTGCCAGCAGGGATAGCGGGAGTGAGGACGAGCAGTACTTC. As protein: CASRDSGSEDEQYF.

The chain has TRBV7-9 and TRBJ2-7; 8 nucleotides line up with TRBD2. The CDR3 consists of 15 residues. Losses at the gene ends were 1 base for V and 2 bases for J; bases not matched to a gene: 4. Germline assignment: CDR1 SEHNR and CDR2 FQNEAQ (reference sequence). Here the CDR3 DNA reads TGTGCCAGCAGCTTAGGCGGGAGGCCTCCCTACGAGCAGTACTTC. It specifies CASSLGGRPPYEQYF.

The rearrangement uses TRBV2 and TRBJ2-1; 7 nucleotides line up with TRBD2. The junction had 6 bases not matched to a gene; V was cut back by 6 bases and J by 4 bases. Per germline, CDR1 SNHLY and CDR2 FYNNEI. CDR3 length: 14 amino acids. CDR3 residues: CASRGGRPYNEQFF. CDR3 nucleotides: TGTGCCAGCAGGGGAGGGAGACCATACAATGAGCAGTTCTTC.

The J gene is TRBJ2-5, the V gene TRBV6-1; 8 bases map to TRBD2. The V segment lost 8 bases and the J segment 4 bases; nucleotides outside the gene matches: 6. The CDR3 runs to 13 residues. CDR1 is MNHNS, CDR2 SASEGT, per germline. DNA for the CDR3: TGTGCCAGCCTGTCGGGAGGGCTAGAGACCCAGTACTTC. Amino acid sequence: CASLSGGLETQYF.

The V and J genes are TRBV7-6 and TRBJ2-2; the D gene is possibly TRBD1 (5 bases). V was cut by 0 bases and J by 5 bases, with 25 bases left in between. CDR3 length equals 20 residues. Germline CDR1 reads SGHVS; CDR2 reads FNYEAQ. CDR3 residues: CASSLARNRKPQFGTGELFF. The DNA of the CDR3 is TGTGCCAGCAGCTTAGCCCGAAACAGGAAACCCCAGTTCGGAACCGGGGAGCTGTTTTTT.

The CDR3 loop reads CASSPPPPSSYEQYF. CDR3 DNA: TGTGCCAGCTCACCACCCCCCCCGAGCTCCTACGAGCAGTACTTC. The chain couples TRBV18 to TRBJ2-7, with unresolved D. V was cut by 0 bases and J by 0 bases, with 9 bases left in between. Looked up from germline, CDR1 is KGHSH and CDR2 is LQKENI. The CDR3 runs to 15 residues.

The rearrangement uses TRBV11-2 and TRBJ2-7, with TRBD2 identical over 9 bases. This CDR3 is 17 amino acids long. V trimming: 1 base; J trimming: 5 bases; junction bases outside the gene matches: 12. The germline gives CDR1 SGHAT, CDR2 FQNNGV. The CDR3 nucleotides are TGTGCCAGCAGCTTAGTTGCTAGGCGGGAGGGCCGGGACGAGCAGTACTTC. Translation gives CASSLVARREGRDEQYF. The complete variable domain, with remaining parts taken from reference TRBV11-2 and TRBJ2-7, reads EAGVAQSPRYKIIEKRQSVAFWCNPISGHATLYWYQQILGQGPKLLIQFQNNGVVDDSQLPKDRFSAERLKGVDSTLKIQPAKLEDSAVYLCASSLVARREGRDEQYFGPGTRLTVT.

V gene TRBV5-1 combines with J gene TRBJ2-3; D possibly corresponds to TRBD1 (5 bases). The V gene's germline CDR1 is SGHRS and CDR2 YFSETQ. CDR3 length: 16 amino acids. V was pared by 2 bases and J by 1 base, with 14 bases between. The CDR3 DNA is TGCGCCAGCAGCTTTCTCCAGGGTTCCCGCACAGATACGCAGTATTTT. Translation gives CASSFLQGSRTDTQYF.

J is TRBJ1-2 and V is TRBV29-1; TRBD1 matches 7 bases. Germline CDR1 is SQVTM and CDR2 is ANQGSEA. Trimming took 5 bases from V and 3 from J; bases not matched to a gene: 6. The CDR3 sequence is 13 residues long. This CDR3 reads CSVRRDRDYGYTF. DNA for the CDR3: TGCAGCGTTCGACGGGACAGAGACTATGGCTACACCTTC.

This chain connects TRBV2 to TRBJ1-2, with 7 positions matching TRBD1. The CDR3 spans 15 residues. V lost 6 bases to trimming and J lost 7 bases; unmatched junction nucleotides: 14. The germline V gene has CDR1 SNHLY and CDR2 FYNNEI. DNA of the CDR3: TGTGCCAGCAGGGCTACAGGGGATAGAATCGGTGGCTACACCTTC. It translates to CASRATGDRIGGYTF.

This clone came up once. The gene calls are TRBV12-5 and TRBJ2-7; 8 positions match TRBD1. V lost 0 bases to trimming and J lost 6 bases; unmatched junction nucleotides: 10. The germline V gene has CDR1 LGHNT and CDR2 FRNRAP. This CDR3 region has 16 residues. Here the CDR3 reads CASGLVEAGGFGEQYF. CDR3 nucleotide sequence: TGTGCTAGTGGTTTGGTAGAGGCAGGGGGCTTCGGCGAGCAGTACTTC.

The chain joins TRBV28 to TRBJ2-3; 8 nucleotides match TRBD2. The CDR3 is 15 residues long. Germline lookup yields CDR1 MDHEN and CDR2 SYDVKM. V lost 3 bases and J lost 0; bases outside the gene matches: 2. The CDR3 loop reads CASSFREGSTDTQYF. The CDR3 nucleotides read TGTGCCAGCAGTTTCCGGGAGGGTAGCACAGATACGCAGTATTTT.

In its sample, this clone was seen once. The J gene is TRBJ2-7, the V gene TRBV10-3; 9 positions match TRBD2. V dropped 6 bases and J dropped 4; count of bases not matched to a gene: 10. CDR3 length: 15 amino acids. Germline CDR1 ENHRY, CDR2 SYGVKD. The CDR3 region is CAIREREEEKYEQYF. CDR3 in DNA: TGTGCCATCAGGGAGCGGGAGGAGGAGAAATACGAGCAGTACTTC.

The V call is TRBV29-1, the J call TRBJ2-1, with TRBD2 matching over 7 bases. Trimming took 8 bases from V and 7 from J; bases not matched to a gene: 26. Germline V gene lookup returns CDR1 SQVTM and CDR2 ANQGSEA. This CDR3 region has 18 residues. The CDR3 nucleotides are TGCAGCTCCAGTTCGGGGGAGGGCCGTTCAAAAGGGAGGAATGAGCAGTTCTTC. This gives the protein CSSSSGEGRSKGRNEQFF.